This T cell receptor (beta chain) was found in a study of blood T cell repertoires in COVID-19. Study in general: The United States, Italy and Spain were the sources of the acute and convalescent COVID-19 samples.

The V gene end was trimmed by 5 bases and the J gene end by 0 bases; junction bases not matched to a gene: 12. In germline, CDR1 is SGHTA, CDR2 FQGNSA. The length of the CDR3 is 19 residues. Recruited during active infection, patients (from Seattle) were subsequently followed longitudinally. In the original analysis: Reference gene primer amplification gave nucleated cell count estimates. Produced via immunoSEQ multiplex PCR; TCRdb's table is partial and in-frame only. V, J and clone size reflect that table, while D and trimming were determined from the DNA. The sample includes 200,000 to 300,000 clones, about 91% seen only once; the top ten take 5% to 6.5%.

The gene calls are TRBV7-2 and TRBJ2-6; 8 nucleotides align to TRBD1. Sequencing was performed on peripheral blood. The clonotype was recovered from a woman in her twenties or thirties with COVID-19, enrolled during active disease. This CDR3 is CASSPTGQGFYSGANVLTF. Written as DNA, the CDR3 is TGTGCCAGCAGCCCGACAGGACAGGGTTTTTACTCTGGGGCCAACGTCCTGACTTTC.